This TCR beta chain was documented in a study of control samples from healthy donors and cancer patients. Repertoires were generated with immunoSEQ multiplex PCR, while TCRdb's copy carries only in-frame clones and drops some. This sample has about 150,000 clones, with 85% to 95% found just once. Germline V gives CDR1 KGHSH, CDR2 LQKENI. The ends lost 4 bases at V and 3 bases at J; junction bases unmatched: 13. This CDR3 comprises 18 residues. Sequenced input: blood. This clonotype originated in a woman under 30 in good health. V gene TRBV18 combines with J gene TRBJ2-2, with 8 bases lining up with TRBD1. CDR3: CASSLPGQGSRDTGELFF. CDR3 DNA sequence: TGTGCCAGCTCACTACCCGGACAGGGAAGTCGGGACACCGGGGAGCTGTTTTTT.